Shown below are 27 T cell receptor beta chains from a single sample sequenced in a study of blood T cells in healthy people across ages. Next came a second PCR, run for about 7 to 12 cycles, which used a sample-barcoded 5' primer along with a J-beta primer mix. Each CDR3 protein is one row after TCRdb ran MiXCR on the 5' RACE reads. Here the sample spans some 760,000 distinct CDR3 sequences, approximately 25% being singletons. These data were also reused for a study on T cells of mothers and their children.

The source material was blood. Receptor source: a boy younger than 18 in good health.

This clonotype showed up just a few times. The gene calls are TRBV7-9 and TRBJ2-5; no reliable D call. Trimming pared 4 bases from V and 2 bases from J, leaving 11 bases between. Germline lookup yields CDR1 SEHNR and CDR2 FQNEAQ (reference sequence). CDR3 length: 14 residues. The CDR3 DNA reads TGTGCCAGCAGCTCCCCGGACGGACAAGAGACCCAGTACTTC. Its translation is CASSSPDGQETQYF.

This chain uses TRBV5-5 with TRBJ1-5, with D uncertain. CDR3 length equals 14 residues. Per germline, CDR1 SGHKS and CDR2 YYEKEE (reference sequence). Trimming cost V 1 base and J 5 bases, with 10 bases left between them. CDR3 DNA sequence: TGTGCCAGCAGCTTGCAAACAGCTTATCAGCCCCAGCATTTT. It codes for CASSLQTAYQPQHF.

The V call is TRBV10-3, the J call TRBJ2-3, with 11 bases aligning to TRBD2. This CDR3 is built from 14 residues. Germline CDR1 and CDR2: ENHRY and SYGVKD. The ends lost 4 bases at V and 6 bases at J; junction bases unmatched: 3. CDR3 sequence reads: CAISAVAGGDTQYF. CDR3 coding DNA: TGTGCCATCAGTGCCGTAGCGGGAGGGGATACGCAGTATTTT.

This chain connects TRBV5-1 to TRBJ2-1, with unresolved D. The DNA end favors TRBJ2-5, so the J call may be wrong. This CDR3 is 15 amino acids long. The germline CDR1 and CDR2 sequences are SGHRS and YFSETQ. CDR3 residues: CASSLVGKLQETQYF. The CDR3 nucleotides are TGCGCCAGCAGCTTGGTAGGGAAGCTGCAAGAGACCCAGTACTTC.

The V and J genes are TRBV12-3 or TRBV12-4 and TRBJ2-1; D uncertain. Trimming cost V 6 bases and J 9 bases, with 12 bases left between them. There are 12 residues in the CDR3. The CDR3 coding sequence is TGTGCCAGCAGCACGGACGTCACTGAGCAGTTCTTC. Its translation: CASSTDVTEQFF.

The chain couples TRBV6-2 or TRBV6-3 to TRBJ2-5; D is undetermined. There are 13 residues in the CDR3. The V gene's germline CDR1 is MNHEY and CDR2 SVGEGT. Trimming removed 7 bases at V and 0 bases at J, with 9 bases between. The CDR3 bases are TGTGCCAGCACCCCAAAGTACCAAGAGACCCAGTACTTC. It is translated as CASTPKYQETQYF.

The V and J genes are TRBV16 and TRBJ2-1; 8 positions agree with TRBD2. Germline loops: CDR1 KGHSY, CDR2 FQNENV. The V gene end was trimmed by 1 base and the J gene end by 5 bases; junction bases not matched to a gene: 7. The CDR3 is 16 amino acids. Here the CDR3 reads CASSQLSGGTDNEQFF. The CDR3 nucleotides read TGTGCCAGCAGCCAATTAAGCGGGGGCACCGACAATGAGCAGTTCTTC.

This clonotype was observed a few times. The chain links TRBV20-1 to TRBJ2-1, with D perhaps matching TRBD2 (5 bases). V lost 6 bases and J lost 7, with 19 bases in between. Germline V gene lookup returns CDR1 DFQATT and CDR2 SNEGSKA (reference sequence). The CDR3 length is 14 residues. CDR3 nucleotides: TGCAGTGCAGGGCCCCCTCTAGCTCGGAATGAGCAGTTCTTC. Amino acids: CSAGPPLARNEQFF.

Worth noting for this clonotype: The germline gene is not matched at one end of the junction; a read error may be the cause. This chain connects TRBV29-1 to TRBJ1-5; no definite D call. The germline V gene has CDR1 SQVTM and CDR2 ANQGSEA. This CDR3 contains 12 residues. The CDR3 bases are TGCGGCGTCGGTTGGGGCAATCAGCCCCAGCATTTT. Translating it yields CGVGWGNQPQHF.

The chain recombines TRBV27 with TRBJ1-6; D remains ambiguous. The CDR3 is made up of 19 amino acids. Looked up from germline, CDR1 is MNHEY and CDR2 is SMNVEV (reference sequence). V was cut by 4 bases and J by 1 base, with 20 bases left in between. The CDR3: CASSSWTDFRGSYNSPLHF. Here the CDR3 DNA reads TGTGCCAGCAGTTCCTGGACCGATTTTCGCGGGTCCTATAATTCACCCCTCCACTTT.

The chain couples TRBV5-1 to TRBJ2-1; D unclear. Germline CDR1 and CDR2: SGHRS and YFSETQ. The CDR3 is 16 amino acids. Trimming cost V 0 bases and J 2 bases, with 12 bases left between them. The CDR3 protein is CASSLADGRPYNEQFF. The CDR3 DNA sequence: TGCGCCAGCAGCTTGGCCGACGGACGCCCCTACAATGAGCAGTTCTTC.

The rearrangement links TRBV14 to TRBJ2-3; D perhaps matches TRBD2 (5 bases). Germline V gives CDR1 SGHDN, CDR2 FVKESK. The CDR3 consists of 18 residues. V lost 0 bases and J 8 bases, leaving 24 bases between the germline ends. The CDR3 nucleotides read TGTGCCAGCAGCCAAGACCGCGTCCTCGCCACTCCGGGGAGTACGCAGTATTTT. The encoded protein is CASSQDRVLATPGSTQYF.

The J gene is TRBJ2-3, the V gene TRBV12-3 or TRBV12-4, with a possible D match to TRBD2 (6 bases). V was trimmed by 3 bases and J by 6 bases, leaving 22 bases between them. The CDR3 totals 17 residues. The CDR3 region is CASSFPPGGAAGDTQYF. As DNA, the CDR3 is TGTGCCAGCAGTTTCCCCCCCGGCGGGGCGGCAGGGGATACGCAGTATTTT.

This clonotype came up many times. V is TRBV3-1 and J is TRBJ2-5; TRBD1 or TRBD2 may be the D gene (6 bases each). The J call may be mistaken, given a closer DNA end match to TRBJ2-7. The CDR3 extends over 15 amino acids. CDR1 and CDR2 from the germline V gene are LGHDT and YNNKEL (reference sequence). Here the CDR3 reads CASSQATGRIYEQYF. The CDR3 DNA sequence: TGTGCCAGCAGCCAAGCTACAGGGAGGATCTACGAGCAGTACTTC.

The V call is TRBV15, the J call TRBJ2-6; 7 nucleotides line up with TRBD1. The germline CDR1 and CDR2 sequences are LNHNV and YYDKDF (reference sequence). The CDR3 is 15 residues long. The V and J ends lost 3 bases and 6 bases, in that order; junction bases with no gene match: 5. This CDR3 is CATSSEGAKANVLTF. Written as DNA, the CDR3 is TGTGCCACCAGCAGTGAGGGGGCTAAGGCCAACGTCCTGACTTTC. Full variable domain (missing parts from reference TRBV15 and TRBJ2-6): DAMVIQNPRYQVTQFGKPVTLSCSQTLNHNVMYWYQQKSSQAPKLLFHYYDKDFNNEADTPDNFQSRRPNTSFCFLDIRSPGLGDTAMYLCATSSEGAKANVLTFGAGSRLTVL.

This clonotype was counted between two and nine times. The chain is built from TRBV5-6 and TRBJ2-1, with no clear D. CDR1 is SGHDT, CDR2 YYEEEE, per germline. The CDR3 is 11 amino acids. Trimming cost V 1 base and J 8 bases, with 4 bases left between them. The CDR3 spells CASSLLYEQFF. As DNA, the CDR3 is TGTGCCAGCAGCTTGCTTTATGAGCAGTTCTTC.

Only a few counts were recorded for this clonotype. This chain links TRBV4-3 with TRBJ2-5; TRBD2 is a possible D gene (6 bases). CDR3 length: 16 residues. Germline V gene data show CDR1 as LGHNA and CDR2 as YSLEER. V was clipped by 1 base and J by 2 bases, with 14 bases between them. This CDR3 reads CASSQGTEGIQETQYF. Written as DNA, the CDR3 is TGCGCCAGCAGCCAAGGGACGGAGGGAATACAAGAGACCCAGTACTTC.

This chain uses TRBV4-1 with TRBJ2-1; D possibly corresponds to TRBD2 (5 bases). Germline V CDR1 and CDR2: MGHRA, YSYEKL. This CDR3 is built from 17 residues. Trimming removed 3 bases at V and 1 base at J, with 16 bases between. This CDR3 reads CASSHPPEVGSYNEQFF. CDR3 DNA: TGCGCCAGCAGCCATCCCCCGGAGGTGGGATCCTACAATGAGCAGTTCTTC.

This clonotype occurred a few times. CDR3 amino acids: CASRPYSGGDYEQYF. The CDR3 DNA is TGTGCCAGCAGGCCCTATAGCGGGGGGGATTACGAGCAGTACTTC. This chain joins TRBV28 and TRBJ2-5, with TRBD2 matching over 11 bases. The J call may be in error: the DNA end matches TRBJ2-7 better. The CDR3 is 15 amino acids. Germline CDR1 reads MDHEN; CDR2 reads SYDVKM.

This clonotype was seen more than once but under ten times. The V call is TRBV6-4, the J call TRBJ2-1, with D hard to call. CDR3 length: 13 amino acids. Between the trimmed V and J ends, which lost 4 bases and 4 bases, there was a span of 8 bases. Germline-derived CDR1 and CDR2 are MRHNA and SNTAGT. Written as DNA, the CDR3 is TGTGCCAGCAGTGCGCCCGGGTACAATGAGCAGTTCTTC. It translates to CASSAPGYNEQFF.

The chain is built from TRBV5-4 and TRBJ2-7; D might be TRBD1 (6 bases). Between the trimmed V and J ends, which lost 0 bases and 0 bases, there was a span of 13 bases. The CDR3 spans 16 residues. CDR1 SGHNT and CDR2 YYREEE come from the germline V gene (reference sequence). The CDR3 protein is CASSLVYWGHSYEQYF. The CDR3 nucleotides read TGTGCCAGCAGCTTGGTTTACTGGGGACACTCCTACGAGCAGTACTTC.

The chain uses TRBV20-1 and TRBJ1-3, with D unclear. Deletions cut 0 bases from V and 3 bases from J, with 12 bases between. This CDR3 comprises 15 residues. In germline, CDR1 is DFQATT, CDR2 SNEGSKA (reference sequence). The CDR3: CSARDPEVVGNTIYF. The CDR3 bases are TGCAGTGCTAGAGATCCAGAAGTCGTTGGAAACACCATATATTTT.

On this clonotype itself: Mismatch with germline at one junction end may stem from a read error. CDR3 protein: CASSPRTEPLQETQHF. The CDR3 DNA follows: TGTGCCAGCAGTCCCCGGACGGAACCACTCCAAGAGACCCAGCACTTC. The rearrangement uses TRBV27 and TRBJ2-5; no firm D call. The CDR3 sequence is 16 residues long. CDR1 is MNHEY and CDR2 is SMNVEV in the germline V gene (reference sequence).

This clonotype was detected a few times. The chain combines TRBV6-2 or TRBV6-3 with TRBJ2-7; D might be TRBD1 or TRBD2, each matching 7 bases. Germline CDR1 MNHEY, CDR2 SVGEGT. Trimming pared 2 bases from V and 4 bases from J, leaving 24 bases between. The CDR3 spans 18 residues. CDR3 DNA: TGTGCCAGCAGTTACGGAGGACGAGGAAGGGGGCGGGGGTACGAGCAGTACTTC. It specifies CASSYGGRGRGRGYEQYF.

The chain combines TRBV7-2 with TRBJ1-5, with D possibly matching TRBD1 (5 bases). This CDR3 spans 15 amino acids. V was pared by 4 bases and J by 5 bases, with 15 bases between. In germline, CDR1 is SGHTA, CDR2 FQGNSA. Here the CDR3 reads CASSSEGQGHQPQHF. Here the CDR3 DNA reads TGTGCCAGCAGCTCCGAGGGCCAGGGCCATCAGCCCCAGCATTTT.

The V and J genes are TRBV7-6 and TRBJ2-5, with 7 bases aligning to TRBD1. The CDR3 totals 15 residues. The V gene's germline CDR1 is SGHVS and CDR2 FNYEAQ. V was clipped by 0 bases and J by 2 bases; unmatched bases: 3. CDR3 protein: CASSLAGTDQETQYF. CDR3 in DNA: TGTGCCAGCAGCTTAGCCGGGACAGATCAAGAGACCCAGTACTTC.

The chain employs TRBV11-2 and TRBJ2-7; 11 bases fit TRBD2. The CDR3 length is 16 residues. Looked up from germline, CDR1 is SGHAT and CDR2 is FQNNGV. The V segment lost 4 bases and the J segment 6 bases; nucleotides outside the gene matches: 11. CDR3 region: CASSSQIAGGPVEQYF. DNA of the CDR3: TGTGCCAGCAGCTCGCAGATAGCGGGAGGGCCGGTCGAGCAGTACTTC. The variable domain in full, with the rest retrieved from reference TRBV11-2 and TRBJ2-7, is EAGVAQSPRYKIIEKRQSVAFWCNPISGHATLYWYQQILGQGPKLLIQFQNNGVVDDSQLPKDRFSAERLKGVDSTLKIQPAKLEDSAVYLCASSSQIAGGPVEQYFGPGTRLTVT.